The source of this T cell receptor (beta chain) is a study of spatial heterogeneity in lung cancer. Study background: A T cell module score from matched bulk RNA-seq correlated strongly with TCR transcript counts in tumor regions. Study-wide points: Expanded intratumoral alpha and beta TCR counts tracked tumor mutation counts.

This clonotype was counted once. The antigen remains unidentified. Individually, TCR cDNA molecules were each labelled with a unique molecular identifier. TCRdb redid the calling of the 5' RACE reads with MiXCR, one entry per CDR3 protein. The sample shows under 7,000 distinct CDR3 sequences, 15% to 20% of them seen only once. The CDR3 loop spans 14 amino acids. After removal of 5 bases from V and 6 bases from J, the junction contained 3 bases not matched to a gene. Germline V gene sequence: CDR1 MDHEN, CDR2 SYDVKM. The time point: sample taken at primary tumor resection. There were 72 donors, all of them untreated patients with early-stage non-small cell lung cancer.

The clonotype originates from a male donor with early-stage non-small cell lung cancer. Sequencing was performed on lung tumor tissue, taken at surgery. J is TRBJ1-4 and V is TRBV28; 10 bases are a match to TRBD1. CDR3 amino acids: CASSETGGYEKLFF. The CDR3 DNA reads TGTGCCAGCAGTGAGACAGGGGGCTATGAAAAACTGTTTTTT. Filled out from reference TRBV28 and TRBJ1-4, the complete variable domain reads DVKVTQSSRYLVKRTGEKVFLECVQDMDHENMFWYRQDPGLGLRLIYFSYDVKMKEKGDIPEGYSVSREKKERFSLILESASTNQTSMYLCASSETGGYEKLFFGSGTQLSVL.